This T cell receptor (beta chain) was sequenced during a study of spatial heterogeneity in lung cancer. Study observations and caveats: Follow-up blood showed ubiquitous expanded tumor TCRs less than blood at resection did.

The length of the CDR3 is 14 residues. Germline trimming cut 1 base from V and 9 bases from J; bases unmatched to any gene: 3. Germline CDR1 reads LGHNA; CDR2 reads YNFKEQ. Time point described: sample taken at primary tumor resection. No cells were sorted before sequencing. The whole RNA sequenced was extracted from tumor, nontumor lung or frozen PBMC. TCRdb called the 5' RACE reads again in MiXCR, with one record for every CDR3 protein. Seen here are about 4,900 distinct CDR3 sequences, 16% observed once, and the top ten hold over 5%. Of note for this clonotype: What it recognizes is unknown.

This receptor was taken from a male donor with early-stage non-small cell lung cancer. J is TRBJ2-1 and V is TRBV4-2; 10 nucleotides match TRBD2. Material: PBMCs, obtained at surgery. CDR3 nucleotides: TGTGCCAGCAGCCAAGGGACTAGCGGAGTTGAGCAGTTCTTC. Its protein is CASSQGTSGVEQFF.